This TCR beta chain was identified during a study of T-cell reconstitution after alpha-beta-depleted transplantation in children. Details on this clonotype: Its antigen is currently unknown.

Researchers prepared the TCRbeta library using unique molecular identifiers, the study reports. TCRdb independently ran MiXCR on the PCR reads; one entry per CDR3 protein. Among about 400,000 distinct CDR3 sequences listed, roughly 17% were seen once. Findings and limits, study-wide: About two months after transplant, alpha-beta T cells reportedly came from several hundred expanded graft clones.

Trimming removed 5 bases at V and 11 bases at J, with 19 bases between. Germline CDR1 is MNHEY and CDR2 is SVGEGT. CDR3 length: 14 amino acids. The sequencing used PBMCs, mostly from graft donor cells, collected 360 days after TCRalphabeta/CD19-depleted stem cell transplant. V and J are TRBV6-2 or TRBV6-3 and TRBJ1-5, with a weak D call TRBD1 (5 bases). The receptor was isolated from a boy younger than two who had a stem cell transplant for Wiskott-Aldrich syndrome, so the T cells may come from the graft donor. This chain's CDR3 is CASSHGPNLGAQHF. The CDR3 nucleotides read TGTGCCAGCAGTCACGGACCTAACTTGGGGGCCCAGCATTTT.